This T cell receptor beta chain originates from a study of identical twins. The study's findings and limits: Fewer insertions characterized abundant cord blood beta clonotypes, whereas memory repertoires showed none. With beta out-of-frame sequences, excess sharing by twins was weaker. Interpretation of the results relied on cross-sectional statistical analysis and not on following the same donors.

Every one of the donors was a healthy Caucasian. TCRdb re-called the 5' RACE reads with MiXCR, one entry per CDR3 protein. In the table there are 500,000 or so distinct CDR3 sequences, more than 13% of which are singletons. V lost 6 bases to trimming and J lost 6 bases, with 18 bases between them. The CDR3 totals 15 residues. This clonotype was found many times. Its antigen is not known. These data are also associated with another study on yellow fever vaccine responses in identical twins.

Sequencing was performed on CD4+ T cells sorted from blood. This TCR was recovered from a woman aged 18 to 35 in good health. The chain links TRBV12-3 or TRBV12-4 to TRBJ2-1, with D perhaps matching TRBD2 (7 bases). The CDR3 sequence is CASRPPGGGGNEQFF. DNA of the CDR3: TGTGCCAGCAGGCCCCCGGGGGGAGGGGGCAATGAGCAGTTCTTC.